A selection of T cell receptor beta chains follows, all from one sample in a study of monozygotic twins with inflammatory bowel disease. TCRdb re-called the 5' RACE reads; one entry per CDR3 protein, DNA not given. The ten top clones account for around 2.8%, within a sample of roughly 150,000 distinct CDR3 sequences. Sequencing was carried out using blood. These TCRs come from a human donor with ulcerative colitis or Crohn's disease, or a healthy co-twin of an affected twin (not recorded which). CDR3s include the opening cysteine and the closing phenylalanine or tryptophan.

V	J	CDR3
TRBV4-1	TRBJ2-2	CASSGSGRGTGELFF
TRBV24-1	TRBJ2-3	CATKRSPNPSSGSGLGDTQYF
TRBV29-1	TRBJ2-7	CSVEGGSDYEQYF
TRBV5-1	TRBJ2-6	CASSLAGVTGANVLTF
TRBV12-3/TRBV12-4	TRBJ1-5	CASSFQESNQPQHF
TRBV20-1	TRBJ2-7	CSGRASEPYEQYF
TRBV4-3	TRBJ1-1	CASSRAGTGETEAFF
TRBV4-1	TRBJ1-5	CASSQGIVRGGSNQPQHF
TRBV27	TRBJ2-7	CASRPFVVAGEVWHEQYF
TRBV28	TRBJ1-1	CASSIPSVGAPHEAFF
TRBV25-1	TRBJ2-3	CASSESPPLASPPDTQYF
TRBV7-3	TRBJ1-1	CASSIPGRPEAFF
TRBV29-1	TRBJ1-1	CSVESGFHTEAFF
TRBV28	TRBJ2-3	CASSYADGPDTQYF
TRBV6-1	TRBJ2-1	CASSVNTHRTLYNEQFF
TRBV9	TRBJ2-2	CASSALSGGYTGELFF
TRBV18	TRBJ2-7	CASSPPSQGSPYEQYF
TRBV5-1	TRBJ2-7	CASRPGTGGSYKQYF
TRBV29-1	TRBJ1-1	CSVAGTGGMGEAFF
TRBV20-1	TRBJ2-2	CSARKAGELFF